This TCR beta chain was captured in a study of metastatic and nonmetastatic thyroid tumors. On the study more broadly: Repertoire comparison spanned blood and tumor or nodule tissue of malignant and benign thyroid patients.

The V segment lost 4 bases and the J segment 5 bases; nucleotides outside the gene matches: 2. The CDR3 loop spans 14 amino acids. All patients were untreated before thyroid surgery. Methods used by the authors: The authors used CDR3 differences across clinicopathological groups to build a distant-metastasis classifier for papillary thyroid cancer. Using MiXCR, TCRdb re-called clones from the PCR reads. The V and J calls reflect TCRdb's pipeline rather than the authors' work. The top ten hold 22% of the sample, which has under 35,000 clones, about 20% seen once. General study findings and limits: Malignant thyroid tumors reportedly exceeded benign nodules significantly in TCR beta diversity, with the difference appearing in blood and tumor.

This clone was detected many times. Antigen: not known. Material: blood. The clonotype was recovered from a female donor with papillary thyroid cancer or a benign thyroid nodule (not recorded which). Some clones in this sample may be carry-over from other donors' samples. V usage is TRBV12-3 or TRBV12-4 and J usage is TRBJ1-4; 9 bases fit TRBD1. CDR3: CASSSGQGNEKLFF. The CDR3 DNA reads as TGTGCCAGCAGTTCCGGACAGGGGAATGAAAAACTGTTTTTT.